This TCR beta chain was retrieved from a study of beta chain features in type 1 diabetes. This CDR3 spans 16 amino acids. V shed 5 bases, J shed 2 bases, and the junction held 7 bases outside the gene matches. CDR1 SGHAT and CDR2 FQDESV come from the germline V gene (reference sequence). The authors reverse transcribed all of the isolated RNA, so sequencing captured expressed TCRB transcripts. Libraries were prepared by immunoSEQ multiplex PCR; TCRdb keeps only in-frame clonotypes and omits some of them. This table holds under 900,000 clones, about a sixth found once. V is TRBV11-1 and J is TRBJ2-1; 9 positions match TRBD2. The clonotype comes from a woman under 30 in good health. Sequenced: naive CD4+ T cells from blood. CDR3 sequence reads: CASSPRTSATYNEQFF. Here the CDR3 DNA reads TGTGCCAGCAGCCCACGGACTAGCGCTACCTACAATGAGCAGTTCTTC.